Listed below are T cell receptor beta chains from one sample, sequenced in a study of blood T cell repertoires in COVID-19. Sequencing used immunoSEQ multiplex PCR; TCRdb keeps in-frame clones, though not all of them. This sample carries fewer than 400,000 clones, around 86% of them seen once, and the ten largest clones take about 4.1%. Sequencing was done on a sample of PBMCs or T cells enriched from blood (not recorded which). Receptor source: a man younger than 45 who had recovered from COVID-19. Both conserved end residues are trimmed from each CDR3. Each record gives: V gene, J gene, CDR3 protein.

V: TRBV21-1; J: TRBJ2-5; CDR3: ASSKDWMEGGATPETQY
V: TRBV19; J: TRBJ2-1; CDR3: ASGSQRGFLNPYNEQF
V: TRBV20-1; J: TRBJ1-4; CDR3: SASQNRVGEKLF
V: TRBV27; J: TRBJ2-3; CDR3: ASRDRTKEISTDTQY
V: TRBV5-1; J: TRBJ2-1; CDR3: ASSQRASSYNEQF
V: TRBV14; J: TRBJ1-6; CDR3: ASSPRQLLANSPLH
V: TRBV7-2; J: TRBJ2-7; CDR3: ASSRTGNEQY
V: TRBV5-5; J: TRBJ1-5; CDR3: ASSGSEGTENQPQH
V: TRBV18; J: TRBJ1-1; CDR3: ASSPGQNTEAF
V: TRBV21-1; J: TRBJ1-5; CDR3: ASQGGQGSGNQPQH
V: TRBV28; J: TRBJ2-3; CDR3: ASSPGLTGTDTQY
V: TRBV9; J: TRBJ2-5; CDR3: ASSVGWGQGASETQY
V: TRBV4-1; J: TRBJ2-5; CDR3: ASSQDIRDRETQY
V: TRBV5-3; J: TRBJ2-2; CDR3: ARSLAIALRAGGELF
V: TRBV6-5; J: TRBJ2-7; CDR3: ASTTPGGRANEQY
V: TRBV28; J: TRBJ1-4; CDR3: ASSPGFLAGGDPNEKLF
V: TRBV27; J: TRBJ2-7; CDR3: AGIRTETYEQY
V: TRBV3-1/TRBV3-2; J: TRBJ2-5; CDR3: ASSQERARETQY
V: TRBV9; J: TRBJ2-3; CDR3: ASSVGGSGSPDTQY
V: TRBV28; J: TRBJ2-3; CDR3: ASSLPGTGGRDTQY
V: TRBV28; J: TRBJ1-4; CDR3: ASSWGKPGNEKLF
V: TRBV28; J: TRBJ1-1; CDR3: ASSPWGQSNTEAF
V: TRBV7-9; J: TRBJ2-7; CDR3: ASSHNNRDEQY
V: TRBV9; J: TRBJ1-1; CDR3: ASSVGQDGTEAF
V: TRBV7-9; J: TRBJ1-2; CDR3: ASSLLVAGAANYGYT
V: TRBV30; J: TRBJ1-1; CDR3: AWNGENTEAF
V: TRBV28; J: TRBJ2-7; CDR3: ASSQTSAVSYEQY
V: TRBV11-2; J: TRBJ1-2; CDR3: ASSLGIRGVDYGYT
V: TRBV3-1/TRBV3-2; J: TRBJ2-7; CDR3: ASSQGRLSYEQY
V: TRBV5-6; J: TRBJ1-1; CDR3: ASSAQGATEAF
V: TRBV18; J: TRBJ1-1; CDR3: ASSPYGQTEAF
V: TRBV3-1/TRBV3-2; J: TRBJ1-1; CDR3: ASSQVQGEAF
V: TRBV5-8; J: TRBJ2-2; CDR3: ASHRGELF
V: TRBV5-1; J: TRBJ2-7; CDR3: ASSPLEDRGGEQY
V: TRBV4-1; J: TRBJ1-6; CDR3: ATTRDSDNSPLH
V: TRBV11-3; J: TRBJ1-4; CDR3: ASSHLRQLNEKLF
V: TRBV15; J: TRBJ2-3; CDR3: ATSREQVTDTQY
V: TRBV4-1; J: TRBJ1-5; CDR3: ASSQQSQGLSNQPQH
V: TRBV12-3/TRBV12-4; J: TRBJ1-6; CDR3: ASSYDRGSPLH